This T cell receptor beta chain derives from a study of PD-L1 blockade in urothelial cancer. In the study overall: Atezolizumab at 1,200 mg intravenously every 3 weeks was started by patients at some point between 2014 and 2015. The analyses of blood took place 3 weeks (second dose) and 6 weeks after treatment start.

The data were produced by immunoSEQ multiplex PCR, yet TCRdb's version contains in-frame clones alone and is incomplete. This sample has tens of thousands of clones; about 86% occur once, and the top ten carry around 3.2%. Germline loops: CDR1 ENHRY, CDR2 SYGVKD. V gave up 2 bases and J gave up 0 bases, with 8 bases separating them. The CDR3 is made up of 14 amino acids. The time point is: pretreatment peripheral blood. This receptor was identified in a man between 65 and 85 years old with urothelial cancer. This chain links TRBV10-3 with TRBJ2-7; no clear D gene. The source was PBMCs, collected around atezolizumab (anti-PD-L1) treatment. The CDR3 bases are TGTGCCATCAGTGAGGACCGGAGCTCCTACGAGCAGTACTTC. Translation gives CAISEDRSSYEQYF.